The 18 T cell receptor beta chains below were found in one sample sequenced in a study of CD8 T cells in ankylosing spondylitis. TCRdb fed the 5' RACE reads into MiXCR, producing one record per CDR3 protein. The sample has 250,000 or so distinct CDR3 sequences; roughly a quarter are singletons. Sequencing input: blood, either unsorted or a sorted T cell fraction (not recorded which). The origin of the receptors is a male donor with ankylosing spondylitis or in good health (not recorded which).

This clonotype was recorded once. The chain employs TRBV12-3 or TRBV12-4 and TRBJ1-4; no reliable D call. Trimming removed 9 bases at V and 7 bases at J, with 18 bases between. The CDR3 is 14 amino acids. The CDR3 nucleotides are TGTGCCAGTTACGGTTCCGCCACGGGTGAAAAACTGTTTTTT. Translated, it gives CASYGSATGEKLFF.

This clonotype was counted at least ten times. CDR3 residues: CSAEDWASSYEQYF. In nucleotides, the CDR3 is TGCAGTGCAGAGGATTGGGCGAGCTCCTACGAGCAGTACTTC. The chain recombines TRBV20-1 with TRBJ2-7; D gene unclear. The V end lost 6 bases, the J end lost 0 bases, and 15 bases lay between the germline ends. Germline V lookup: CDR1 DFQATT, CDR2 SNEGSKA (reference sequence). The CDR3 runs to 14 residues.

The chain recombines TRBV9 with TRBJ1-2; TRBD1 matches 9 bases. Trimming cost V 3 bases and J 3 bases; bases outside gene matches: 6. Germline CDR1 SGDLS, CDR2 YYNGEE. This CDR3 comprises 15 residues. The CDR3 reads CASSADRGSYYGYTF. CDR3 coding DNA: TGTGCCAGCAGCGCCGACAGGGGGTCTTACTATGGCTACACCTTC.

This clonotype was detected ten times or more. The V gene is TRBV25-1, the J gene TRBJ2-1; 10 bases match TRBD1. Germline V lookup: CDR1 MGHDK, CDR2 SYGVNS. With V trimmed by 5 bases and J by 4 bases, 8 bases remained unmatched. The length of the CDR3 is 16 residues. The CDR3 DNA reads TGTGCCAGCAGTCGAGGGGACAGGGGTTGGTACAATGAGCAGTTCTTC. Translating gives CASSRGDRGWYNEQFF.

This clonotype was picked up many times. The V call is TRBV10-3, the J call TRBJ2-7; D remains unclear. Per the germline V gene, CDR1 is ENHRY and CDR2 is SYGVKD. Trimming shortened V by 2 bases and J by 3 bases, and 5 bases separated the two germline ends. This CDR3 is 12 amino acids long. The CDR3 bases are TGTGCCATCAGTGAGCATAGCTACGAGCAGTACTTC. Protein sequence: CAISEHSYEQYF.

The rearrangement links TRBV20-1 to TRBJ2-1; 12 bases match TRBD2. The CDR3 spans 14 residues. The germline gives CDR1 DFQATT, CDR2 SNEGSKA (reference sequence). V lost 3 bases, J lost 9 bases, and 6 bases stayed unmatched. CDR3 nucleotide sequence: TGCAGTGCTAGTATCCCTAGCGGGAGGGGTGAGCAGTTCTTC. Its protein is CSASIPSGRGEQFF.

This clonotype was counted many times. The CDR3 region is CASSPSGSLQDTQYF. In DNA form, the CDR3 reads TGTGCCAGCAGCCCGTCGGGGTCTCTCCAAGATACGCAGTATTTT. The chain employs TRBV12-3 or TRBV12-4 and TRBJ2-3; TRBD2 might be the D (5 bases). Between the trimmed V and J ends, which lost 6 bases and 5 bases, there was a span of 18 bases. This CDR3 spans 15 amino acids.

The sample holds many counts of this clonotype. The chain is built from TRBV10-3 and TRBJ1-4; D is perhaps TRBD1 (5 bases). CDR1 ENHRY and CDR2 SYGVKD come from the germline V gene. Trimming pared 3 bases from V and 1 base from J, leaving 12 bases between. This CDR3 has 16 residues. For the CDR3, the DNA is TGTGCCATCAGTGACGTGTTAGGGGTAACTAATGAAAAACTGTTTTTT. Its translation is CAISDVLGVTNEKLFF.

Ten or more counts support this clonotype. The chain's CDR3 is CSVDRGDGDEQFF. The CDR3 coding sequence is TGCAGCGTTGATCGAGGGGATGGTGATGAGCAGTTCTTC. J is TRBJ2-1 and V is TRBV29-1; D is possibly TRBD1 or TRBD2 (5 bases each). This CDR3 spans 13 amino acids. Trimming pared 3 bases from V and 8 bases from J, leaving 14 bases between. Germline V lookup: CDR1 SQVTM, CDR2 ANQGSEA.

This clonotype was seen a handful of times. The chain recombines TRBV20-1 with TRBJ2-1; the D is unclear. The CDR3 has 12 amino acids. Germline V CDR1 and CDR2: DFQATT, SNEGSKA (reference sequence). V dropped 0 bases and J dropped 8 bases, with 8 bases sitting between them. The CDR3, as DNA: TGCAGTGCTAGAGATCTCGACGATGAGCAGTTCTTC. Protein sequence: CSARDLDDEQFF.

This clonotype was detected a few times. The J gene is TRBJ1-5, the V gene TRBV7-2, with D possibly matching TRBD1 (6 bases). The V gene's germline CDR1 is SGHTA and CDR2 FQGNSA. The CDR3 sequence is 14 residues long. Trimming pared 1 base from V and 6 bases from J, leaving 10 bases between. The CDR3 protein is CASSLVEGGQPQHF. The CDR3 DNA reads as TGTGCCAGCAGCTTAGTCGAGGGGGGTCAGCCCCAGCATTTT.

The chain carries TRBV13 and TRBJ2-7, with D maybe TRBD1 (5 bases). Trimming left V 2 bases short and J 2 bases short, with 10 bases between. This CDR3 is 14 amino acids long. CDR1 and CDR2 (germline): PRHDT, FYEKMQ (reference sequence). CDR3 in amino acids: CASSLRQIPYEQYF. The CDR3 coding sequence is TGTGCCAGCAGCTTAAGACAGATCCCCTACGAGCAGTACTTC.

The CDR3 loop reads CASSSAEGAYEQYF. CDR3 coding DNA: TGTGCCAGCAGCTCAGCGGAGGGGGCCTACGAGCAGTACTTC. V and J are TRBV7-9 and TRBJ2-7, with D perhaps given as TRBD1 or TRBD2 (6 bases each). The CDR3 consists of 14 residues. Germline CDR1 reads SEHNR; CDR2 reads FQNEAQ (reference sequence). Trimming cost V 4 bases and J 2 bases, with 12 bases left between them.

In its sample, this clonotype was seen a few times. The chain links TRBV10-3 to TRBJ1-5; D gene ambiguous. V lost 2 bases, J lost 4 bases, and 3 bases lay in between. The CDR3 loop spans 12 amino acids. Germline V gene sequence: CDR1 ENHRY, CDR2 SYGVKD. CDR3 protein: CAISETNQPQHF. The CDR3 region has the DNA TGTGCCATCAGTGAGACGAATCAGCCCCAGCATTTT.

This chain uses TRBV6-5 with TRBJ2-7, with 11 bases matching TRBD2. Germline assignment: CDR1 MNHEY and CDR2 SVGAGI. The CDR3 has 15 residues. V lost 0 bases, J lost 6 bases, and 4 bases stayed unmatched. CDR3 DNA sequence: TGTGCCAGCAGTTACTCTAGCGGGGGGGCCGGCGAGCAGTACTTC. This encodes CASSYSSGGAGEQYF.

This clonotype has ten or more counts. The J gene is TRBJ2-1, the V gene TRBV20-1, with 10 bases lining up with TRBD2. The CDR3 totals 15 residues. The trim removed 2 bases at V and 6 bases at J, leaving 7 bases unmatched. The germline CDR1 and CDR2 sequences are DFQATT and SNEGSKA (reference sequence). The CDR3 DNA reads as TGCAGTGCTAGATCTCGGACTAGCGGCCGCAATGAGCAGTTCTTC. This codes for CSARSRTSGRNEQFF.

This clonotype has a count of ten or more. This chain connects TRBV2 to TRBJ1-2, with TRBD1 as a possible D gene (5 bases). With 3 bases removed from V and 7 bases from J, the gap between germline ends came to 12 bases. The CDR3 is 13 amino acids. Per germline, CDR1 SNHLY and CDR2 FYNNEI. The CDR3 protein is CASSETPGGGYTF. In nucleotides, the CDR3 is TGTGCCAGCAGTGAGACCCCGGGGGGTGGCTACACCTTC.

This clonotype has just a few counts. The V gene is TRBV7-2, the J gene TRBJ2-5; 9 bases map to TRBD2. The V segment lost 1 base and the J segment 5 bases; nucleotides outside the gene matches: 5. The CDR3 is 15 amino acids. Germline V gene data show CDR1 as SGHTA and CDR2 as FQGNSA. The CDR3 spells CASSLGPSGAETQYF. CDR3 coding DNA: TGTGCCAGCAGCTTAGGTCCTAGCGGGGCGGAGACCCAGTACTTC. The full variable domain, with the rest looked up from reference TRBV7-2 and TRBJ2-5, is GAGVSQSPSNKVTEKGKDVELRCDPISGHTALYWYRQSLGQGLEFLIYFQGNSAPDKSGLPSDRFSAERTGGSVSTLTIQRTQQEDSAVYLCASSLGPSGAETQYFGPGTRLLVL.